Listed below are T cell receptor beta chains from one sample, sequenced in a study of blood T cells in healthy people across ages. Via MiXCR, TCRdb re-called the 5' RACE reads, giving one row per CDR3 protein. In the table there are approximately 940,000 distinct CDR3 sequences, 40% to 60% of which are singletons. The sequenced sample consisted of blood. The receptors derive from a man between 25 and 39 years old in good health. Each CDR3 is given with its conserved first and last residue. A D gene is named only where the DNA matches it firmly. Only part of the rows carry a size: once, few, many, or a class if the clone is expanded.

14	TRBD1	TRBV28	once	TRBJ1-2	TGTGCCAGCACCCCCGGACAGGAGAACTATGGCTACACCTTC	CASTPGQENYGYTF
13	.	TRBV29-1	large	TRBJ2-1	TGCAGCGCGGACCGCCCTTCCTACAATGAGCAGTTCTTC	CSADRPSYNEQFF
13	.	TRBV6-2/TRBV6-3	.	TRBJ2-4	TGTGCCAGCAGAAAAGAGGGTTACTACGAGCGGTACTTC	CASRKEGYYERYF
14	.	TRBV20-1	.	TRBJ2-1	TGCAGTGCTAGGGGTTGGGGAGATAACAATGAGCAGTTCTTC	CSARGWGDNNEQFF
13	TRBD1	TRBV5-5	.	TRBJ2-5	TGTGCCAGCAGCGCGACAGGGAAAGAGACCCAGTACTTC	CASSATGKETQYF
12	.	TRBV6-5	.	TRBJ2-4	TGTGCCAGCAGGTCAGGGGTTGATGGTCAGTACTTC	CASRSGVDGQYF
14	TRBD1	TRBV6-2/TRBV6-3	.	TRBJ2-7	TGTGCCAGCAGAGAACAGGGGCCTGCCTACGAGCAGTACTTC	CASREQGPAYEQYF
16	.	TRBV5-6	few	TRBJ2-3	TGTGCCAGCAGCCTGGGAGGGGGCATTAACACAGATACGCAGTATTTT	CASSLGGGINTDTQYF
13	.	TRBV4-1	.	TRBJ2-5	TGCGCCAGCAGCCAAGCCCCGGAGGAGACCCAGTACTTC	CASSQAPEETQYF
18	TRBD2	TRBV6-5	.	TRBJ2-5	TGTGCCAGCAGTCGCTCGGGACTAGCGGGGGGTTCGGGAGAGACCCAGTACTTC	CASSRSGLAGGSGETQYF
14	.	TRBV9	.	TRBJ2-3	TGTGCCAGCAGCTTGACAGAATCCACAGATACGCAGTATTTT	CASSLTESTDTQYF
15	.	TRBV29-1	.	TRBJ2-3	TGCAGCGCCCTCAACGGCAATCAAAACACAGATACGCAGTATTTT	CSALNGNQNTDTQYF
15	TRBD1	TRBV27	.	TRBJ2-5	TGTGCCAGCAGCCCCGGGACAGTTCAGGCGGAGACCCAGTACTTC	CASSPGTVQAETQYF
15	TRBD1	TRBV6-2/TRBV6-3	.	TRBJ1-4	TGTGCCAGCAGTTACGCTAACAGGGGAAGTGAAAAACTGTTTTTT	CASSYANRGSEKLFF
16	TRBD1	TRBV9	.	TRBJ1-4	TGTGCCAGCAGCGTGAGAGGACAGGGGGAGGGTGAAAAACTGTTTTTT	CASSVRGQGEGEKLFF
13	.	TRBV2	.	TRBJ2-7	TGTGCCAGCAGGGCTGTGGGGACCTACGAGCAGTACTTC	CASRAVGTYEQYF
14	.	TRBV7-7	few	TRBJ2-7	TGTGCTAGCAGCCCCCGAGTCGACTCCTACGAGCAGTACTTC	CASSPRVDSYEQYF
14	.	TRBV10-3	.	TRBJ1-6	TGTGCCATCAGTGAGTCAGAGAGTAATTCACCCCTCCACTTT	CAISESESNSPLHF
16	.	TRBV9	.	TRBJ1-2	TGTGCCAGCAGCGTAGATTTGGGGTCCGCCTCAAGTGGCTACACCTTC	CASSVDLGSASSGYTF
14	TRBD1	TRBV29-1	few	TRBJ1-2	TGCAGCGTTGCGGGACAGACGCCTAACTATGGCTACACCTTC	CSVAGQTPNYGYTF
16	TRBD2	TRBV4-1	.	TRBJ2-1	TGCGCCAGCAGCCAAGAGACTAGCGGGGGGCCCAATGAGCAGTTCTTC	CASSQETSGGPNEQFF
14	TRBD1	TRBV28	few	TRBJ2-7	TGTGCCAGCAGTTTGGGGACAGTCCCCCACGAGCAGTACTTC	CASSLGTVPHEQYF
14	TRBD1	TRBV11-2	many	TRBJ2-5	TGTGCCAGCAGCCCACCAGGGGGCCAAGAGACCCAGTACTTC	CASSPPGGQETQYF
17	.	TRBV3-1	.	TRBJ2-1	TGTGCCAGCAGCCCCCAGCCGGGGGGCGCGATCTACAATGAGCAGTTCTTC	CASSPQPGGAIYNEQFF
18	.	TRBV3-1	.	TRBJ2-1	TGTGCCAGCAGCCAAGATCCCCTCCGACTCGCCCCCTACAATGAGCAGTTCTTC	CASSQDPLRLAPYNEQFF
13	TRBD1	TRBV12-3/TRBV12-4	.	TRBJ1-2	TGTGCCAGCAGCTACAGGGGGCAGGATGGCTACACCTTC	CASSYRGQDGYTF
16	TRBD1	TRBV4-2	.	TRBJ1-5	TGTGCCAGCAGCCAAGACGAAGGACAGGTGAATCAGCCCCAGCATTTT	CASSQDEGQVNQPQHF
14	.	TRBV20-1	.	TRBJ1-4	TGCAGTGCTAGAGGGGATGCAACGAATGAAAAACTGTTTTTT	CSARGDATNEKLFF
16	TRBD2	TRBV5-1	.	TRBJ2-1	TGCGCCAGCAGCTCCGTACTAGCGGGAGGGCCGAATGAGCAGTTCTTC	CASSSVLAGGPNEQFF